This TCR beta chain was sequenced during a study of response to subunit inactivated influenza vaccine. From germline, CDR1 is SGHNT and CDR2 YYREEE (reference sequence). V lost 1 base and J 6 bases, leaving 14 bases between the germline ends. The CDR3 spans 15 residues. TCRdb re-called the RT-PCR reads with MiXCR, one entry per CDR3 protein. The data hold around 180,000 distinct CDR3 sequences, with about a tenth observed a single time. This clonotype came up many times. Its antigen is still unknown. Study observations and caveats: It was the authors' suggestion that each seasonal influenza vaccination recruits few new T cells.

The TCR was taken from a man aged 50 or older who received an inactivated influenza vaccine. This chain joins TRBV5-4 and TRBJ2-1; perhaps TRBD1 as D (5 bases). The sequenced sample was non-naive T cells sorted from PBMCs, obtained on the day of vaccination. CDR3 sequence (DNA): TGTGCCAGCAGCTTGAGGCGGCGTGGGGCCAATGAGCAGTTCTTC. It yields the protein CASSLRRRGANEQFF.